Included here is one T cell receptor (beta chain) sequence, with context. The data are from a study of blood T cell repertoires in COVID-19. CDR3 length: 13 residues. CDR1 and CDR2 (germline): SGHDT, YYEEEE. Trimming removed 4 bases from V and 2 bases from J, with 9 bases in between. The repertoire was sequenced with immunoSEQ multiplex PCR; TCRdb's copy has only in-frame clones and lacks some. Of over 120,000 clones listed, roughly 90% are singletons. V is TRBV5-6 and J is TRBJ1-2; D is possibly TRBD1 (5 bases). Sequenced input: peripheral blood. The sequence derives from a man between 60 and 70 years old with active or convalescent COVID-19. CDR3 nucleotide sequence: TGTGCCAGCAGCCCGACAGTAAACTATGGCTACACCTTC. This encodes CASSPTVNYGYTF. The whole variable domain, remainder taken from reference TRBV5-6 and TRBJ1-2, is DAGVTQSPTHLIKTRGQQVTLRCSPKSGHDTVSWYQQALGQGPQFIFQYYEEEERQRGNFPDRFSGHQFPNYSSELNVNALLLGDSALYLCASSPTVNYGYTFGSGTRLTVV.